Reported below is one T cell receptor beta chain. Via the markers CD45RO/CCR7/CD25/CD127/CD95/CD27, stem cell-like memory, regulatory, central memory and naive CD4+ cells were sorted. The sequenced template was cDNA made from the entire isolated RNA. The table came from immunoSEQ multiplex PCR; TCRdb's copy has only in-frame clones and leaves some out. Among hundreds of thousands of clones listed, 15% to 20% were seen once. This entry comes from a study of beta chain features in type 1 diabetes. Germline CDR1 is SQVTM and CDR2 is ANQGSEA. CDR3 length: 13 residues. The V gene end was trimmed by 6 bases and the J gene end by 3 bases; junction bases not matched to a gene: 8.

The V and J genes are TRBV29-1 and TRBJ2-7, with 7 positions matching TRBD2. This TCR derives from a woman aged 18-29 years in good health. Sequencing was done on a sample of naive CD4+ T cells from blood. The CDR3 nucleotides are TGCAGCGTAAGACGACTAGCAAACTACGAGCAGTACTTC. Residues: CSVRRLANYEQYF.